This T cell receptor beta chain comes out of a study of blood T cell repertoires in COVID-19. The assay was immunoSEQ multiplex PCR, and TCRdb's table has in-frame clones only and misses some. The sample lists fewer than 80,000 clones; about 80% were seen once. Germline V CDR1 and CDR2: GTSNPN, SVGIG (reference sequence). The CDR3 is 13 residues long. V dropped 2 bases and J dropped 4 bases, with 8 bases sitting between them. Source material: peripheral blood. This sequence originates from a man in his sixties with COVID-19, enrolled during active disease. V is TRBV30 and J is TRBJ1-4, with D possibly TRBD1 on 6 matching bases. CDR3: CAWSRDINEKLFF. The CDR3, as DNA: TGTGCCTGGAGTAGGGACATTAATGAAAAACTGTTTTTT.